This TCR beta chain derives from a study of T-cell memory formation after mild COVID-19. Of note for this clonotype: The antigen is undetermined.

A single record per CDR3 protein comes from TCRdb applying MiXCR to the 5' RACE reads. The sample shows about 430,000 distinct CDR3 sequences, approximately 25% of them seen only once. Findings of the study overall: Contracting CD4+ clones sat mainly in CM and EM; CD8+ in EMRA.

The CDR3 sequence is 16 residues long. V trimming: 2 bases; J trimming: 6 bases; junction bases outside the gene matches: 11. Germline CDR1 SGHRS, CDR2 YFSETQ. The J gene is TRBJ2-3, the V gene TRBV5-1, with 8 nucleotides matching TRBD1. The receptor was isolated from an adult woman who had mild COVID-19 (a few samples of this study predate the infection). Cell type and time point are not known. Sequencing was performed on PBMCs or a T cell subset sorted from them (not recorded which). CDR3 nucleotide sequence: TGCGCCAGCAGCTTTCCAGATCAGGGGGCGAGGGATACGCAGTATTTT. Its protein product is CASSFPDQGARDTQYF.